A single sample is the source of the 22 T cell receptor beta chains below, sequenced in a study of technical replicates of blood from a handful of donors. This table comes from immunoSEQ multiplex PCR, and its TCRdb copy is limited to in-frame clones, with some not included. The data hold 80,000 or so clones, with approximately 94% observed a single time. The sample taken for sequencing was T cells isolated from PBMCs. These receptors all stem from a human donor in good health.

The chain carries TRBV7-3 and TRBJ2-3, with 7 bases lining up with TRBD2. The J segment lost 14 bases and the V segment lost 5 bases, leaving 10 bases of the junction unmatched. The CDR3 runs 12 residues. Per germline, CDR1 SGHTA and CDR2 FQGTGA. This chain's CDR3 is CASSPGLEVLYF. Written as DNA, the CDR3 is TGTGCCAGCAGCCCTGGACTAGAAGTTCTGTATTTT. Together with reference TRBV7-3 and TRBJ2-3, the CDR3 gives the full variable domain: GAGVSQTPSNKVTEKGKYVELRCDPISGHTALYWYRQSLGQGPEFLIYFQGTGAADDSGLPNDRFFAVRPEGSVSTLKIQRTERGDSAVYLCASSPGLEVLYFGPGTRLTVL.

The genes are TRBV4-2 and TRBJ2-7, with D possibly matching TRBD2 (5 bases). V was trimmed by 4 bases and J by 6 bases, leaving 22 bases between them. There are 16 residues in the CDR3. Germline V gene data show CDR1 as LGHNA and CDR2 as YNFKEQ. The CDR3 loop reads CASSLNTGILGIEQYF. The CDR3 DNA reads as TGTGCCAGCAGCCTCAACACCGGGATCCTTGGGATCGAGCAGTACTTC.

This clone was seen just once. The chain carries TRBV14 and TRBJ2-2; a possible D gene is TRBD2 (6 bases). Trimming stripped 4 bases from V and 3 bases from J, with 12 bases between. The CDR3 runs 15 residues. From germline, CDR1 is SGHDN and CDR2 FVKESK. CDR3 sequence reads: CASSLPGVHTGELFF. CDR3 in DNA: TGTGCCAGCAGCCTCCCGGGGGTTCACACCGGGGAGCTGTTTTTT.

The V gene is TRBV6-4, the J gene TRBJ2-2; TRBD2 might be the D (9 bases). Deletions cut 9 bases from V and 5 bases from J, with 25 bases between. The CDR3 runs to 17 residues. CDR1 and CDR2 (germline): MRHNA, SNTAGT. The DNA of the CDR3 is TGTGCCAGGGGACAGGCTGCTCTGGCGGGAGGGACCGGGGAGCTGTTTTTT. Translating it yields CARGQAALAGGTGELFF.

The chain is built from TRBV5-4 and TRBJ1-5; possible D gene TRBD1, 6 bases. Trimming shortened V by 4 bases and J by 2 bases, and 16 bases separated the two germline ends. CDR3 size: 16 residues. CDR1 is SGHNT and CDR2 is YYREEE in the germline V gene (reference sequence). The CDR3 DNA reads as TGTGCCAGCAGCACCGGGGGGGCGGGGGGCAATCAGCCCCAGCATTTT. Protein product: CASSTGGAGGNQPQHF. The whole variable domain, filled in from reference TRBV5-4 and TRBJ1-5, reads ETGVTQSPTHLIKTRGQQVTLRCSSQSGHNTVSWYQQALGQGPQFIFQYYREEENGRGNFPPRFSGLQFPNYSSELNVNALELDDSALYLCASSTGGAGGNQPQHFGDGTRLSIL.

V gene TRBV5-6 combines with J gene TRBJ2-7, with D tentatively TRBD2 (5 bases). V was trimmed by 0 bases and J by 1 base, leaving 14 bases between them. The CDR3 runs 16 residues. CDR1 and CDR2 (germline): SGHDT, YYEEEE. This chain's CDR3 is CASSLAPAGGSYEQYF. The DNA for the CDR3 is TGTGCCAGCAGCTTGGCCCCAGCTGGAGGATCCTACGAGCAGTACTTC.

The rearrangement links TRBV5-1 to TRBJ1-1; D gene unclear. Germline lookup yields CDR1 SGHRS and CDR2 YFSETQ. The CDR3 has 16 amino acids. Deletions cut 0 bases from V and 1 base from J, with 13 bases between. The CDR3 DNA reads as TGCGCCAGCAGCTTGGCCAGTCACCCCAGGAACACTGAAGCTTTCTTT. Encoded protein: CASSLASHPRNTEAFF.

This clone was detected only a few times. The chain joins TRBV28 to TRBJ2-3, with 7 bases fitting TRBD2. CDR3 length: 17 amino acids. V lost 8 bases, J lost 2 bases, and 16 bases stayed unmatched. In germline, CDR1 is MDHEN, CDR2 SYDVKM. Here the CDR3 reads CASLPLAEEIFTDTQYF. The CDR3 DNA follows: TGTGCCAGCCTGCCCCTAGCGGAAGAAATATTCACAGATACGCAGTATTTT.

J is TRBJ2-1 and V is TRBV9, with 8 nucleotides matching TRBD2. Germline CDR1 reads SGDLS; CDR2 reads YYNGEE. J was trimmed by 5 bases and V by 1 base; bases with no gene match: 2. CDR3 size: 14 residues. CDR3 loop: CASSVIAGNNEQFF. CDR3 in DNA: TGTGCCAGCAGCGTAATAGCGGGGAACAATGAGCAGTTCTTC.

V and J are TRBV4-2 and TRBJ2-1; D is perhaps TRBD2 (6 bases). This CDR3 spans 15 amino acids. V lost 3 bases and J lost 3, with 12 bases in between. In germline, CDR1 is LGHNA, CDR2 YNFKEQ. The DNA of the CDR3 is TGTGCCAGCAGCCAGGGTAGCGGAGGCTACAATGAGCAGTTCTTC. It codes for CASSQGSGGYNEQFF.

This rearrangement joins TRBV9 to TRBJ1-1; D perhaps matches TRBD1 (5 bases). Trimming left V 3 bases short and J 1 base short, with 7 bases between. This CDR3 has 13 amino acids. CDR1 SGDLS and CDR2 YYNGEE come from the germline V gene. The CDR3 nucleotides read TGTGCCAGCAGCGGGGGGGGGAACACTGAAGCTTTCTTT. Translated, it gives CASSGGGNTEAFF.

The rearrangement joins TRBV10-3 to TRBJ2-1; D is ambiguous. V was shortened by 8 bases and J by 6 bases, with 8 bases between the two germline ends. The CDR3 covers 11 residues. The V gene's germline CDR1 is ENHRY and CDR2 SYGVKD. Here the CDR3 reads CAISVLNEQFF. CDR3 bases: TGTGCCATCTCGGTCCTCAATGAGCAGTTCTTC.

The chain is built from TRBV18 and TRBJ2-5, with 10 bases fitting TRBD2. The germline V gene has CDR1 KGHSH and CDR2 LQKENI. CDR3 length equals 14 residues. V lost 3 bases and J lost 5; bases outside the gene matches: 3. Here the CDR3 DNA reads TGTGCCAGCTCACCTACTAGCGGGATGGAGACCCAGTACTTC. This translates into CASSPTSGMETQYF.

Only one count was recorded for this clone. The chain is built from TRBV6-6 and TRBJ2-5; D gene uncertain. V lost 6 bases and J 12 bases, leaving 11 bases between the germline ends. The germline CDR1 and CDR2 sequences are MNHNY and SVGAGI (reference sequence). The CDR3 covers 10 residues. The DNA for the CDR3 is TGTGCCAGCAGAGAAATAGCAGAGTACTTC. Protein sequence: CASREIAEYF.

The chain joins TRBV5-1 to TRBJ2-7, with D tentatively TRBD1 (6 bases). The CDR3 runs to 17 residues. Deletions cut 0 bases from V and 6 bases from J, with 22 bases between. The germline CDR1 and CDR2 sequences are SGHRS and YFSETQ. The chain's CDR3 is CASSLVGDTLVGGEQYF. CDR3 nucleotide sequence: TGCGCCAGCAGCTTGGTAGGGGACACCCTCGTCGGCGGCGAGCAGTACTTC.

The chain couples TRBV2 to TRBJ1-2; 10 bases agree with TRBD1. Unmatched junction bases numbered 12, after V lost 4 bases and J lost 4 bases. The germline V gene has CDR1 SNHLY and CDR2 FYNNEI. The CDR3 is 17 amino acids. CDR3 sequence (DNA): TGTGCCAGCAGTGCCCGGGGACAGGGGCGTACTGGCTATGGCTACACCTTC. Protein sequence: CASSARGQGRTGYGYTF.

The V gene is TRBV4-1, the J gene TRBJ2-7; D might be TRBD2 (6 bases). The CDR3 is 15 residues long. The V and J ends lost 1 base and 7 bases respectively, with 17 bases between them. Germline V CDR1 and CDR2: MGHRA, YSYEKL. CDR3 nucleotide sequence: TGCGCCAGCAGCCAAGTCCCGGGAGCTCCGGGGGAGCAGTACTTC. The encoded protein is CASSQVPGAPGEQYF.

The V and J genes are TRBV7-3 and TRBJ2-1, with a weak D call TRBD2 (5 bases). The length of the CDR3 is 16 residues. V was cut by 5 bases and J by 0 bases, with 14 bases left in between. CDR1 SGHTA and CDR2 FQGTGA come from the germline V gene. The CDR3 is CASSPIRTSSYNEQFF. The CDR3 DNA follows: TGTGCCAGCAGCCCAATTCGAACTAGCTCCTACAATGAGCAGTTCTTC.

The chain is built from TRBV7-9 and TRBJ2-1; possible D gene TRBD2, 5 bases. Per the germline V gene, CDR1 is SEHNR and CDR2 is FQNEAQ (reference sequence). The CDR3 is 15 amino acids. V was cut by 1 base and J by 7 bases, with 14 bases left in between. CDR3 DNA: TGTGCCAGCAGCTTAGTTATCGGGATGAATAATGAGCAGTTCTTC. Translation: CASSLVIGMNNEQFF.

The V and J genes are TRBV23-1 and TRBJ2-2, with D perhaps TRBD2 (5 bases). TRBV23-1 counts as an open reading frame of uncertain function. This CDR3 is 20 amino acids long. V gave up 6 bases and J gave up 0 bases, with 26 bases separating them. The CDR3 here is CASSQTGASLLLSNTGELFF. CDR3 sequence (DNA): TGCGCCAGCAGCCAAACGGGCGCTAGCCTCCTCCTCTCGAACACCGGGGAGCTGTTTTTT.

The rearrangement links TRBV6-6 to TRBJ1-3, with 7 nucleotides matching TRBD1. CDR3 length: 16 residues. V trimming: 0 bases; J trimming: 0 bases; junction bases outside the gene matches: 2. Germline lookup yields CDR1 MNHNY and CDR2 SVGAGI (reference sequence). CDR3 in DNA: TGTGCCAGCAGTTACTCCTGGGACAGCTCTGGAAACACCATATATTTT. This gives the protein CASSYSWDSSGNTIYF.

The DNA for the CDR3 is TGTGCCTGGAGAACAGGGGGGACAGATACGCAGTATTTT. Protein sequence: CAWRTGGTDTQYF. This sequence joins TRBV30 and TRBJ2-3; 8 bases line up with TRBD1. Germline lookup yields CDR1 GTSNPN and CDR2 SVGIG (reference sequence). Losses at the gene ends were 3 bases for V and 3 bases for J; bases not matched to a gene: 2. The CDR3 runs to 13 residues.